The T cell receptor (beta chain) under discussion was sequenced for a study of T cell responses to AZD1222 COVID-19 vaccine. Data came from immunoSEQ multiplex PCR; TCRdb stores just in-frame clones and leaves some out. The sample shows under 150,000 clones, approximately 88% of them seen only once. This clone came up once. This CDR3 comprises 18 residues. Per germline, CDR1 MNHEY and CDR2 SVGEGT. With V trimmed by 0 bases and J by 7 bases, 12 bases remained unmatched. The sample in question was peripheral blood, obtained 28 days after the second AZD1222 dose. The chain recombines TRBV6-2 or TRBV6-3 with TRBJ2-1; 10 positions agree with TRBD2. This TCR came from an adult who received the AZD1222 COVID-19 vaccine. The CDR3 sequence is CASSYSPFSGGAVNEQFF. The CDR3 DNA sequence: TGTGCCAGCAGTTACTCACCCTTCAGCGGGGGGGCCGTAAATGAGCAGTTCTTC.